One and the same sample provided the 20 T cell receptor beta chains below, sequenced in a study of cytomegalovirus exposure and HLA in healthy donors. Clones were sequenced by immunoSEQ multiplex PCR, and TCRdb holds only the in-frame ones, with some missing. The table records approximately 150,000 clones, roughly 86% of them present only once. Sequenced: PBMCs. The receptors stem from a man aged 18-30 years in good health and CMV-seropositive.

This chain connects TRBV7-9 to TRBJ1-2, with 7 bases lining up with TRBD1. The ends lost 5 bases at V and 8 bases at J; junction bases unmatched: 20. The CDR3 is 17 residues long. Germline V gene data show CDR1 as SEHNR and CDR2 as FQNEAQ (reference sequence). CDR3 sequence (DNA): TGTGCCAGCAGCCCCCCCCGTGATGGAGGGGGCCCGGGAGGCTACACCTTC. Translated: CASSPPRDGGGPGGYTF.

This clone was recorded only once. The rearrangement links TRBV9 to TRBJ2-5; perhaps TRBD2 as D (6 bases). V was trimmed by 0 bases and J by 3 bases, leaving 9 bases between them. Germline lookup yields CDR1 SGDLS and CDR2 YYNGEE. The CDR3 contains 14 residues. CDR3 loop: CASSVGSGEETQYF. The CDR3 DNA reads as TGTGCCAGCAGCGTAGGGTCGGGAGAAGAGACCCAGTACTTC.

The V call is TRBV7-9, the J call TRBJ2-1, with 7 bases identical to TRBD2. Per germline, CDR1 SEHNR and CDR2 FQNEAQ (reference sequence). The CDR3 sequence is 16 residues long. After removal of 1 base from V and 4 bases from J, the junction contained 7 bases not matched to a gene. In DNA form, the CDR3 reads TGTGCCAGCAGCTTAGTTTCTGGACTAGGATACAATGAGCAGTTCTTC. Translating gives CASSLVSGLGYNEQFF.

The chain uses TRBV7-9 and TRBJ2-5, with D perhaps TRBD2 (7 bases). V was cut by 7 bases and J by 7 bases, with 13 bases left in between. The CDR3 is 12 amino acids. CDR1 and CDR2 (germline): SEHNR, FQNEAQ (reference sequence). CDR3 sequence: CASTLRGGTQYF. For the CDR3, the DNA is TGTGCCAGCACCCTGAGGGGGGGGACCCAGTACTTC.

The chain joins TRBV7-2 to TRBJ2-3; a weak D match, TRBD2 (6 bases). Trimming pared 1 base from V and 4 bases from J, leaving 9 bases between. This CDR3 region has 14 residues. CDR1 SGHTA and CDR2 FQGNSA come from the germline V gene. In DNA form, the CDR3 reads TGTGCCAGCAGCTTAGTAGCGGACTCAGATACGCAGTATTTT. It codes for CASSLVADSDTQYF.

The CDR3 DNA sequence: TGCGCCAGCAGCTTGGATGGAGGACGCTACAATGAGCAGTTCTTC. It codes for CASSLDGGRYNEQFF. This chain uses TRBV5-1 with TRBJ2-1, with TRBD2 as a possible D gene (5 bases). Trimming shortened V by 0 bases and J by 3 bases, and 10 bases separated the two germline ends. The germline V gene encodes CDR1 SGHRS and CDR2 YFSETQ. This CDR3 contains 15 residues.

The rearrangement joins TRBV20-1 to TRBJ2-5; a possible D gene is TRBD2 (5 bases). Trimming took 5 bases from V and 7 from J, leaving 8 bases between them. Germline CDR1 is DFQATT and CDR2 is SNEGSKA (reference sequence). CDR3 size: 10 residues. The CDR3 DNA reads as TGCAGTGCTGAGAGCGGGACCCAGTACTTC. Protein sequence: CSAESGTQYF.

CDR3 region: CASSQDQVLGGDTQYF. The CDR3 DNA reads as TGTGCCAGCAGCCAAGATCAGGTATTGGGCGGGGATACGCAGTATTTT. This chain links TRBV4-2 with TRBJ2-3; weak D call: TRBD2 (5 bases). Germline-derived CDR1 and CDR2 are LGHNA and YNFKEQ. The CDR3 extends over 16 amino acids. Deletions cut 0 bases from V and 6 bases from J, with 16 bases between.

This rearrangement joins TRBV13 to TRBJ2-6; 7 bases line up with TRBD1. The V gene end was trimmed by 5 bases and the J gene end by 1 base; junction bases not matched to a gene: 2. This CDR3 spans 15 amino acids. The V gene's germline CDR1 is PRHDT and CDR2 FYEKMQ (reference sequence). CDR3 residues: CASSNRGSGANVLTF. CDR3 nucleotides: TGTGCCAGCAGCAACAGGGGATCTGGGGCCAACGTCCTGACTTTC. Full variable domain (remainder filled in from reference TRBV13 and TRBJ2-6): AAGVIQSPRHLIKEKRETATLKCYPIPRHDTVYWYQQGPGQDPQFLISFYEKMQSDKGSIPDRFSAQQFSDYHSELNMSSLELGDSALYFCASSNRGSGANVLTFGAGSRLTVL.

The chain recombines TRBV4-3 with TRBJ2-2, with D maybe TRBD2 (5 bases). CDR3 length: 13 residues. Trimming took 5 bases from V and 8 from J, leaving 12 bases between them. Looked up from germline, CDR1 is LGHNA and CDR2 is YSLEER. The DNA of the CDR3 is TGCGCCAGCAGCGCCGGACTCATGGGGGAGCTGTTTTTT. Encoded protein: CASSAGLMGELFF.

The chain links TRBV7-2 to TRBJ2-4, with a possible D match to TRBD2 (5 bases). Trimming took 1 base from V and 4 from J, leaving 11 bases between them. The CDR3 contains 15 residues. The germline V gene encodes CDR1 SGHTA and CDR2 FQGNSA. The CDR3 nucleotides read TGTGCCAGCAGCTTAGGTGGGAGCGCGAAAAACATTCAGTACTTC. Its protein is CASSLGGSAKNIQYF.

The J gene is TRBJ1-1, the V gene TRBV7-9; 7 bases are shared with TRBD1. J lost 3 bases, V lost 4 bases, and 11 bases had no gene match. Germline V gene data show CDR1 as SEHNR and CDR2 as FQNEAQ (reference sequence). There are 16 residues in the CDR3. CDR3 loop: CASSSPPDRSDTEAFF. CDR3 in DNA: TGTGCCAGCAGCTCACCTCCGGACAGGTCAGACACTGAAGCTTTCTTT. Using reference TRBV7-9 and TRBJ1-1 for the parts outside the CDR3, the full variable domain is DTGVSQNPRHKITKRGQNVTFRCDPISEHNRLYWYRQTLGQGPEFLTYFQNEAQLEKSRLLSDRFSAERPKGSFSTLEIQRTEQGDSAMYLCASSSPPDRSDTEAFFGQGTRLTVV.

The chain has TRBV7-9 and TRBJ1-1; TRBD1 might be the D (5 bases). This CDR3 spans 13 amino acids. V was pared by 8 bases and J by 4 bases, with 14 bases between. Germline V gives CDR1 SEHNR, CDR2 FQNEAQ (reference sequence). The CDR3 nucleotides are TGTGCCAGCTTAAGAGTCCAGGGCACTGAAGCTTTCTTT. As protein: CASLRVQGTEAFF.

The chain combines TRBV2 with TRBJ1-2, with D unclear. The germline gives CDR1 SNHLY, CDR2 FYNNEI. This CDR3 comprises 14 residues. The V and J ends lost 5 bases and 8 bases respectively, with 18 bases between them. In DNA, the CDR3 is TGTGCCAGCAGTCCAGAACAGACCGCCCGGGGCTACACCTTC. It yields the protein CASSPEQTARGYTF.

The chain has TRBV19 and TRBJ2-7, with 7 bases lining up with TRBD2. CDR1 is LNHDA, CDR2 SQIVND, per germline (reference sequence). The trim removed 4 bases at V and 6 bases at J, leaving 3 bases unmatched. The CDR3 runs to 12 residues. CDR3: CASSSGRGEQYF. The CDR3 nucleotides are TGTGCCAGTAGTAGCGGGAGAGGCGAGCAGTACTTC.

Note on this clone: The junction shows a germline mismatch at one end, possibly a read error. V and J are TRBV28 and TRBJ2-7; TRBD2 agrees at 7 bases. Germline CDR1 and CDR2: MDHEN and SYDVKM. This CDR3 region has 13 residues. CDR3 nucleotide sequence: TGTGCCAGCAGTCCCCCGTGGGGGGGAATGGGGGACTTC. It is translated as CASSPPWGGMGDF.

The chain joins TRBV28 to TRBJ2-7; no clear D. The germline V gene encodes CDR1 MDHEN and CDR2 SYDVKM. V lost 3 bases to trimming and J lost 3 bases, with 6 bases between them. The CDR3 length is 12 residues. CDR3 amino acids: CASSLSFYEQYF. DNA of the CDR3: TGTGCCAGCAGTTTGTCTTTCTACGAGCAGTACTTC.

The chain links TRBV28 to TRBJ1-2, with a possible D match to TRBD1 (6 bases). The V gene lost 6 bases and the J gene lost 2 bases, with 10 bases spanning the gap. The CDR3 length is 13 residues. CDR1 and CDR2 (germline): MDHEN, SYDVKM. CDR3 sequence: CASRPTGNYGYTF. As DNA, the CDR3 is TGTGCCAGCAGACCCACAGGGAACTATGGCTACACCTTC.

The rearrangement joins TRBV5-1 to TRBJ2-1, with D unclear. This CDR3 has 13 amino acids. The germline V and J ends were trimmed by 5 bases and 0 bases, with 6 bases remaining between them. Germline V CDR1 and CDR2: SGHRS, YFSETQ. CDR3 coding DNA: TGCGCCAGCAGAGCCATCTCCTACAATGAGCAGTTCTTC. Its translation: CASRAISYNEQFF.

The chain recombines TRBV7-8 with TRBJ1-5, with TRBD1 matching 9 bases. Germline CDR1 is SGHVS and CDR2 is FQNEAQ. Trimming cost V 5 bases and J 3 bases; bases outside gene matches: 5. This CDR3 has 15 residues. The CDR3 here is CASSPGQGFNQPQHF. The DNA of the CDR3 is TGTGCCAGCAGCCCGGGACAGGGCTTCAATCAGCCCCAGCATTTT.